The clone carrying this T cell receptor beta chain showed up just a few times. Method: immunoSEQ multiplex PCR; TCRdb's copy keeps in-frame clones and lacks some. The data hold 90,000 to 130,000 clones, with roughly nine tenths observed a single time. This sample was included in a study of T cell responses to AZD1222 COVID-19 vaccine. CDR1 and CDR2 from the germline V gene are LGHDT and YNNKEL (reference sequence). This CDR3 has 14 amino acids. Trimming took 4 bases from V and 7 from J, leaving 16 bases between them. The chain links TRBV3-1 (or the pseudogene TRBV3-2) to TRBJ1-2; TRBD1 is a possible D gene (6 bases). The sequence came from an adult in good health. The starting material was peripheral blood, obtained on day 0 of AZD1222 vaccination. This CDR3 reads CASSLTGGGGGYTF. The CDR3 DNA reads TGTGCCAGCAGCCTCACCGGGGGCGGTGGTGGCTACACCTTC.